The table lists the clone carrying this T cell receptor (beta chain) with a few counts. Antigen: not known. In each PCR, synthetic TCR analog templates were spiked in. Assay used: immunoSEQ multiplex PCR; TCRdb lists only in-frame clones, some missing. This sample has just under 50,000 clones; about 86% occur once, and the top ten carry over 3%. The entry originates in a study of PD-L1 blockade in urothelial cancer. Study-level findings and limits: Tumor-linked clones in blood grew more by 3 weeks in durable-benefit patients.

Indicated time point: pretreatment peripheral blood. Patients were living with locally advanced or metastatic urothelial carcinoma. From germline, CDR1 is MNHNY and CDR2 SVGAGI (reference sequence). This CDR3 has 13 amino acids. The V and J ends lost 8 bases and 5 bases respectively, with 12 bases between them. Source: PBMCs, taken around atezolizumab (anti-PD-L1) treatment. The chain is built from TRBV6-6 and TRBJ1-4; a possible D gene is TRBD1 (5 bases). This receptor was obtained from a man aged 65 to 85 with urothelial cancer. The CDR3: CASGGAGNEKLFF. Written as DNA, the CDR3 is TGTGCCAGCGGAGGGGCGGGAAATGAAAAACTGTTTTTT.